A single sample gave rise to the 10 T cell receptor beta chains below, sequenced in a study of regulatory T cells in long-lasting Graves disease. The time point was: newly diagnosed GD, antithyroid drugs for less than 3 months. RNA isolated from PBMCs was used to make the TCR library. Construction of TCR beta libraries relied on iRepertoire HTBI primers and on Arm-PCR targeting CDR3 regions. TCRdb used MiXCR to reprocess the multiplex PCR reads, holding one entry per CDR3 protein. The sample has about 610,000 distinct CDR3 sequences; approximately 16% are singletons. These sequences were also reported in another study, on T cells in Graves' hyperthyroidism and ophthalmopathy.

Sequences were derived from peripheral blood mononuclear cells (PBMCs), sampled at new diagnosis, from a patient treated with antithyroid drugs. The receptors come from a man aged 18 to 35 with Graves disease.

This clonotype occurred many times. The V and J genes are TRBV27 and TRBJ2-1; D is unresolved. Germline V lookup: CDR1 MNHEY, CDR2 SMNVEV (reference sequence). The CDR3 length is 16 residues. Trimming stripped 2 bases from V and 12 bases from J, with 23 bases between. This CDR3 reads CASSLKTGSLSVGQFF. CDR3 sequence (DNA): TGTGCCAGCAGTTTAAAAACCGGGTCCCTGAGCGTCGGGCAGTTCTTC.

This clonotype has a count of ten or more. The chain couples TRBV5-8 to TRBJ1-1; TRBD1 might be the D (5 bases). CDR3 size: 13 residues. Trimming left V 5 bases short and J 7 bases short, with 15 bases between. CDR1 is SGHTS and CDR2 is YDEGEE in the germline V gene. CDR3 coding DNA: TGTGCCAGCAGGTTTGGGGGACTCAATGAAGCTTTCTTT. Its translation: CASRFGGLNEAFF.

This clonotype was seen ten or more times. This chain connects TRBV9 to TRBJ2-1; D perhaps matches TRBD2 (5 bases). Germline loops: CDR1 SGDLS, CDR2 YYNGEE. The CDR3 is 14 amino acids. V dropped 2 bases and J dropped 2 bases, with 8 bases sitting between them. In DNA form, the CDR3 reads TGTGCCAGCAGCGTGAGCGGACCCTACAATGAGCAGTTCTTC. Protein: CASSVSGPYNEQFF.

The rearrangement uses TRBV20-1 and TRBJ1-5, with 10 positions matching TRBD1. Germline V gene data show CDR1 as DFQATT and CDR2 as SNEGSKA (reference sequence). The CDR3 consists of 16 residues. V lost 3 bases and J lost 6; bases outside the gene matches: 11. The CDR3 sequence is CSASRGGQGKIQPQHF. Written as DNA, the CDR3 is TGCAGTGCTAGTAGGGGGGGACAGGGGAAGATTCAGCCCCAGCATTTT.

This clonotype was observed a handful of times. The germline gene is not matched at one end of the junction; a read error may be the cause. The V call is TRBV5-1, the J call TRBJ2-1, with 7 bases fitting TRBD2. CDR1 and CDR2 from the germline V gene are SGHRS and YFSETQ. There are 14 residues in the CDR3. CDR3 sequence (DNA): TGTGCCAGCAGCGTAGCCCAGCGGGGAATGTTTTTGTTCTTC. This encodes CASSVAQRGMFLFF.

The V gene is TRBV7-8, the J gene TRBJ2-7, with a weak D call TRBD2 (6 bases). Germline CDR1 is SGHVS and CDR2 is FQNEAQ. Deletions cut 2 bases from V and 2 bases from J, with 16 bases between. The CDR3 runs 16 residues. In DNA form, the CDR3 reads TGTGCCAGCAGCTTACAGCAGGGAGGTTGGGCCTACGAGCAGTACTTC. This encodes CASSLQQGGWAYEQYF. Based on the CDR3 plus reference TRBV7-8 and TRBJ2-7, the full variable domain is GAGVSQSPRYKVAKRGQDVALRCDPISGHVSLFWYQQALGQGPEFLTYFQNEAQLDKSGLPSDRFFAERPEGSVSTLKIQRTQQEDSAVYLCASSLQQGGWAYEQYFGPGTRLTVT.

This clonotype was observed many times. This chain uses TRBV18 with TRBJ2-1; 12 bases line up with TRBD2. Trimming took 0 bases from V and 8 from J; bases not matched to a gene: 8. The CDR3 is 17 residues long. Germline-derived CDR1 and CDR2 are KGHSH and LQKENI. The CDR3 sequence is CASSPPSILAGGHEQFF. CDR3 in DNA: TGTGCCAGCTCACCACCCTCGATACTAGCGGGAGGCCATGAGCAGTTCTTC.

The chain employs TRBV24-1 and TRBJ2-6; the D gene is possibly TRBD2 (6 bases). The germline gives CDR1 KGHDR, CDR2 SFDVKD. CDR3 length equals 15 residues. The V end was cut by 4 bases, the J end by 2 bases, with 8 bases between. CDR3: CATSDSGAGANVLTF. CDR3 nucleotide sequence: TGTGCCACCAGTGACTCGGGGGCTGGGGCCAACGTCCTGACTTTC.

This clonotype was detected a few times. In DNA form, the CDR3 reads TGCAGTGCTAGGGACAGAAACTTCTATGGCTACACCTTC. It specifies CSARDRNFYGYTF. V usage is TRBV20-1 and J usage is TRBJ1-2, with D possibly being TRBD1 (6 bases). Trimming removed 3 bases from V and 4 bases from J, with 12 bases in between. This CDR3 contains 13 residues. Germline CDR1 and CDR2: DFQATT and SNEGSKA (reference sequence).

At least ten counts were recorded for this clonotype. The chain uses TRBV7-8 and TRBJ2-5; 9 nucleotides match TRBD1. The CDR3 has 14 amino acids. CDR1 and CDR2 (germline): SGHVS, FQNEAQ. The V and J ends lost 5 bases and 4 bases, in that order; junction bases with no gene match: 5. The CDR3 loop reads CASSKTGGLETQYF. DNA of the CDR3: TGTGCCAGCAGCAAGACAGGGGGGTTAGAGACCCAGTACTTC. Together with reference TRBV7-8 and TRBJ2-5, the CDR3 gives the full variable domain: GAGVSQSPRYKVAKRGQDVALRCDPISGHVSLFWYQQALGQGPEFLTYFQNEAQLDKSGLPSDRFFAERPEGSVSTLKIQRTQQEDSAVYLCASSKTGGLETQYFGPGTRLLVL.